The following is a TCR beta chain sequence with its context. Antigen specificity is unknown. Libraries were prepared by immunoSEQ multiplex PCR; TCRdb keeps only in-frame clonotypes and omits some of them. This sample yields 54,000 or so clones, of which approximately 87% are seen a single time; roughly 2% belongs to the top ten. This sample is part of a study of OX40 agonist ivuxolimab in advanced cancers. At the level of the study: Patients were infused with ivuxolimab every 2 weeks at 0.01 to 10 mg/kg.

Study observations and caveats: Normalized expansion of T-cell clones was also low for some nonresponders. The CD4+ and CD8+ T cells in the blood had expanded clonally by week 6 at 0.1 to 3.0 mg/kg. There were, on average, more expanded clones in CD8+ T cells than in CD4+.

The CDR3 loop spans 15 amino acids. Looked up from germline, CDR1 is MDHEN and CDR2 is SYDVKM. The V and J ends lost 8 bases and 0 bases respectively, with 17 bases between them. This material consisted of CD4+ or CD8+ T cells sorted from blood, taken in a trial of the OX40 agonist ivuxolimab. The TCR was taken from an adult with an advanced solid tumor such as melanoma, head and neck, liver or kidney cancer. The chain joins TRBV28 to TRBJ2-7, with D unresolved. CDR3 in DNA: TGTGCCAGCGGGTCGTTAGGGTCGCCCTCCTACGAGCAGTACTTC. This translates into CASGSLGSPSYEQYF.